Described below is a single T cell receptor beta chain sequence and its context. Its specific antigen is unknown. Within one base of it there is no much larger clone, and no base qualities were kept. Ophthalmopathy patients had moderately to severely active disease, Clinical Activity Score of at least 3, NOSPECS grade of at least 4, and disease duration under 3 months. Patients with other autoimmune diseases, uncontrolled infections, pregnancy or lactation were excluded from the study. Clinical symptoms, serum thyroxine, TRAb, thyroid ultrasound and orbital computed tomography formed the basis of the diagnosis. Using Ficoll-Paque density gradient centrifugation, PBMCs were isolated from about 9.4 ml of fresh peripheral blood. Total RNA was extracted using Trizol reagent, and RNA quality was checked on an Agilent 2100 Bioanalyzer. This sample stems from a study of Graves' ophthalmopathy and Graves' hyperthyroidism (dated by TCRdb to the late 2010s). For the wider study: Peripheral blood samples were taken at the time of initial diagnosis, before any treatment was given. The study used TCR beta repertoire signatures to distinguish Graves' ophthalmopathy from Graves' hyperthyroidism and to predict progression to ophthalmopathy. In total, approximately 140 blood samples were TCR-sequenced: approximately 42 ophthalmopathy, some 75 hyperthyroidism and about 17 hyperthyroidism-to-ophthalmopathy patients. To explore V-J signatures distinguishing ophthalmopathy from hyperthyroidism, a discovery set of 100 patients (fewer than 45 ophthalmopathy, some 57 stable hyperthyroidism) was enrolled. An independent validation cohort was composed of 18 hyperthyroidism patients and around 16 patients who later progressed from hyperthyroidism to ophthalmopathy. In a handful of hyperthyroidism patients, the T-cell repertoire of thyroid tissue was compared with the T-cell repertoire of blood. Following sample collection, hyperthyroidism patients were given methimazole at a starting dose of 30 mg daily, and ophthalmopathy patients were given high-dose intravenous methylprednisolone.

For repertoire sequencing, the TCR beta CDR3 regions were amplified from RNA transcripts. HTBI primers and the Qiagen OneStep RT-PCR kit were used in a first-round RT-PCR, which was followed by a second-round multiplex PCR, size selection and purification. Libraries were sequenced paired-end with 100 bp reads on an Illumina HiSeq2000. The authors processed their data as follows. Reads were processed with SOAPnuke, discarding reads with adapters, uncalled bases, mean Phred below 15, or no exact constant-primer or identifier match. COPE v1.2.5 was used to merge the high-quality paired reads. Each unique nucleotide sequence was defined as a clonotype, and clonotypes were aligned to IMGT TRB V, D and J references with MiTCR v1.1. Analysis was restricted to V-J combinations with a frequency above 0.0001, which covered 99.2% of repertoires. For each V-J combination, a TCR clonal expansion and chaos score was defined as F50 clonal expansion divided by the chaos observed in the TCRdist matrix. Welch's t-statistics and random forest were used to reduce the features to about a dozen V-J combinations, which were then used as input to a naive Bayes classifier. The similarity between thyroid and blood repertoires was quantified using the Morisita-Horn index. TCRdb reanalyzed the raw reads on its own, using fastp at Q25 for trimming and MiXCR for clone calling, and kept in-frame beta chains. Each record represents a unique CDR3 protein, reported with the most common genes and DNA among its rows. The V and J calls shown here were made by TCRdb, not taken from the authors' results. Here the sample has about 700,000 distinct CDR3 sequences; roughly two fifths occur a single time. 40% to 45% of the sample is in the top ten clones.

Paper-wide results and their limitations: In validation, the model predicted ophthalmopathy progression with over 60% sensitivity and 72.22% specificity; 12 predicted patients were CT-confirmed with GO in a median of 6.5 months. In cross-validation, the 13-signature model distinguished ophthalmopathy from stable hyperthyroidism with approximately 85% sensitivity and approximately 81% specificity, and in the test set the corresponding values were approximately 80% and 68%. Among expanded thyroid clonotypes with frequency above 0.001, most also showed up in blood, which suggests that blood repertoires may reflect the thyroid immune response. No statistical method was used to predetermine the sample size, and group allocation was not hidden from the investigators.

Material: peripheral blood. The receptor comes from an adult man with Graves' ophthalmopathy.

The CDR3: CASKLTGASPGELFF. The DNA is TGTGCCAGCAAGTTAACGGGAGCCTCCCCCGGGGAGCTGTTTTTT. This receptor chain uses TRBV25-1 and TRBJ2-2; perhaps TRBD2 is the D gene, with 6 bases matching. Including cysteine and phenylalanine, the CDR3 has 15 amino acids. Only CDR3 DNA remains: 45 bases, in frame from the first base. Trimming at the junction amounts to 7 bases on V and 6 bases on J, and the germline ends lie 18 bases apart. Taken from the germline V gene, the CDR1 and CDR2 loops are MGHDK and SYGVNS.